This passage covers 29 T cell receptor beta chains from one sample sequenced in a study of CD4 T cell repertoires in COVID-19. Profiling relied on immunoSEQ multiplex PCR, and the TCRdb table lists in-frame clones only, not all of them. The repertoire has around 22,000 clones, around 90% of them found once; the top ten carry roughly 0.59%. The memory T cells were sequenced right after ex vivo isolation, without culture. The material sequenced was central memory CD4+ T cells from blood, taken before the COVID-19 pandemic. The receptors here all came from a human donor who had COVID-19.

V gene TRBV19 combines with J gene TRBJ1-2, with D possibly TRBD1 on 5 matching bases. V was shortened by 1 base and J by 4 bases, with 7 bases between the two germline ends. The CDR3 loop spans 13 amino acids. From germline, CDR1 is LNHDA and CDR2 SQIVND (reference sequence). The CDR3: CASSIGGLYGYTF. CDR3 in DNA: TGTGCCAGTAGTATAGGGGGACTCTATGGCTACACCTTC.

The rearrangement joins TRBV9 to TRBJ2-1; TRBD2 matches 12 bases. V gave up 4 bases and J gave up 4 bases; unmatched junction bases: 3. Germline CDR1 is SGDLS and CDR2 is YYNGEE. The CDR3 totals 15 residues. The CDR3 DNA is TGTGCCAGCAGCCCACTAGCGGGGGGATACAATGAGCAGTTCTTC. Encoded protein: CASSPLAGGYNEQFF.

The rearrangement uses TRBV11-2 and TRBJ2-5, with 7 nucleotides matching TRBD1. This CDR3 contains 13 residues. Trimming cost V 5 bases and J 5 bases; bases outside gene matches: 5. Per germline, CDR1 SGHAT and CDR2 FQNNGV. In nucleotides, the CDR3 is TGTGCCAGCAGCCGGGACAGTAGGGAGACCCAGTACTTC. Translation gives CASSRDSRETQYF.

The gene calls are TRBV30 and TRBJ2-3; D call uncertain. This CDR3 contains 13 residues. The germline V gene encodes CDR1 GTSNPN and CDR2 SVGIG (reference sequence). V lost 3 bases, J lost 2 bases, and 9 bases lay in between. DNA for the CDR3: TGTGCCTGGAGCCCCGGTAACACAGATACGCAGTATTTT. Its protein product is CAWSPGNTDTQYF.

This clone was detected only once. The chain is built from TRBV9 and TRBJ2-2; 11 bases map to TRBD2. Germline values: CDR1 SGDLS, CDR2 YYNGEE. This CDR3 is 16 amino acids long. Germline trimming cut 6 bases from V and 1 base from J; bases unmatched to any gene: 5. The CDR3 protein is CASNVLAGGNTGELFF. As DNA, the CDR3 is TGTGCCAGCAACGTCCTAGCGGGGGGGAACACCGGGGAGCTGTTTTTT.

V and J are TRBV7-9 and TRBJ2-5; 8 bases line up with TRBD1. Per the germline V gene, CDR1 is SEHNR and CDR2 is FQNEAQ (reference sequence). The CDR3 sequence is 14 residues long. After removal of 6 bases from V and 5 bases from J, the junction contained 8 bases not matched to a gene. CDR3 DNA: TGTGCCAGCAGGGGGACAGGATCAGGGGAGACCCAGTACTTC. The encoded protein is CASRGTGSGETQYF.

This clone was seen a single time. CDR3 sequence reads: CASRLPGQGAKSTEAFF. The CDR3 DNA is TGTGCCAGCAGATTGCCGGGACAGGGGGCAAAGAGCACTGAAGCTTTCTTT. This chain connects TRBV28 to TRBJ1-1; 12 bases are a match to TRBD1. The germline V gene encodes CDR1 MDHEN and CDR2 SYDVKM. The CDR3 extends over 17 amino acids. J gave up 4 bases and V 6 bases, and 12 bases lay outside the gene matches.

This chain connects TRBV19 to TRBJ2-2; 13 nucleotides match TRBD2. The CDR3 runs to 15 residues. Germline V lookup: CDR1 LNHDA, CDR2 SQIVND (reference sequence). Germline trimming cut 3 bases from V and 7 bases from J; bases unmatched to any gene: 2. The CDR3 DNA follows: TGTGCCAGTAGTATGGGACTAGCGGGAATCGGGGAGCTGTTTTTT. Encoded protein: CASSMGLAGIGELFF.

The V and J genes are TRBV10-3 and TRBJ2-5; TRBD2 matches at 8 bases. The J segment lost 1 base and the V segment lost 2 bases, leaving 0 bases of the junction unmatched. The V gene's germline CDR1 is ENHRY and CDR2 SYGVKD. This CDR3 has 14 residues. The CDR3 DNA reads as TGTGCCATCAGTGAGGCGGGGGGCCAAGAGACCCAGTACTTC. Protein sequence: CAISEAGGQETQYF.

V is TRBV5-1 and J is TRBJ2-6, with D maybe TRBD2 (6 bases). Germline CDR1 SGHRS, CDR2 YFSETQ. CDR3 length: 15 amino acids. Trimming took off 4 bases at V and 4 bases at J, with 12 bases between the two ends. The CDR3: CASSGGVSGANVLTF. DNA for the CDR3: TGCGCCAGCAGCGGAGGGGTTTCCGGGGCCAACGTCCTGACTTTC. Full variable domain (outside the CDR3, taken from reference TRBV5-1 and TRBJ2-6): KAGVTQTPRYLIKTRGQQVTLSCSPISGHRSVSWYQQTPGQGLQFLFEYFSETQRNKGNFPGRFSGRQFSNSRSEMNVSTLELGDSALYLCASSGGVSGANVLTFGAGSRLTVL.

V gene TRBV10-3 combines with J gene TRBJ2-2; D might be TRBD1 (5 bases). The CDR3 consists of 15 residues. V was cut by 4 bases and J by 6 bases, with 15 bases left in between. Germline values: CDR1 ENHRY, CDR2 SYGVKD. The DNA of the CDR3 is TGTGCCATCAGTGTTGCGACAGACTCATCCGGGGAGCTGTTTTTT. This gives the protein CAISVATDSSGELFF.

V gene TRBV6-5 combines with J gene TRBJ1-1, with D unclear. The CDR3 runs 13 residues. Trimming removed 0 bases at V and 8 bases at J, with 10 bases between. The germline V gene has CDR1 MNHEY and CDR2 SVGAGI. CDR3 residues: CASSYSVQLEAFF. CDR3 bases: TGTGCCAGCAGTTACTCTGTACAGCTAGAAGCTTTCTTT.

The V call is TRBV4-1, the J call TRBJ2-1; TRBD1 matches 7 bases. This CDR3 is built from 14 residues. Germline values: CDR1 MGHRA, CDR2 YSYEKL. With 8 bases clipped from V and 5 bases from J, the junction kept 9 bases outside the gene matches. CDR3 in amino acids: CASLKGDRDNEQFF. The CDR3 DNA reads TGCGCCAGCCTGAAGGGGGACAGAGACAATGAGCAGTTCTTC.

The chain joins TRBV5-6 to TRBJ2-5; 11 nucleotides align to TRBD1. V lost 4 bases, J lost 4 bases, and 9 bases stayed unmatched. Germline lookup yields CDR1 SGHDT and CDR2 YYEEEE. The CDR3 consists of 16 residues. The DNA of the CDR3 is TGTGCCAGCAGCCCCGGGACAGGGGGACCAGGAGAGACCCAGTACTTC. Translation: CASSPGTGGPGETQYF.

This rearrangement joins TRBV5-8 to TRBJ2-7; 8 bases are a match to TRBD1. This CDR3 is 16 amino acids long. J was trimmed by 3 bases and V by 0 bases; bases with no gene match: 8. Germline V CDR1 and CDR2: SGHTS, YDEGEE. CDR3 in amino acids: CASSLAGTGRRYEQYF. The DNA of the CDR3 is TGTGCCAGCAGCTTGGCCGGGACAGGCCGTCGCTACGAGCAGTACTTC.

The sample holds a few counts of this clone. The V and J genes are TRBV5-4 and TRBJ1-2, with D tentatively TRBD1 (6 bases). Germline CDR1 and CDR2: SGHNT and YYREEE (reference sequence). This CDR3 is built from 15 residues. Trimming stripped 6 bases from V and 2 bases from J, with 17 bases between. CDR3 coding DNA: TGTGCCAGCACCAACCCAGGGGCACTAAACTATGGCTACACCTTC. Amino acids: CASTNPGALNYGYTF.

This clone was counted between two and nine times. The CDR3 reads CASTRVPNEQYF. DNA of the CDR3: TGTGCCAGCACGAGGGTCCCCAACGAGCAGTACTTC. The chain employs TRBV28 and TRBJ2-7, with TRBD2 as a possible D gene (5 bases). Per the germline V gene, CDR1 is MDHEN and CDR2 is SYDVKM. The CDR3 is 12 residues long. V was clipped by 7 bases and J by 5 bases, with 12 bases between them.

V usage is TRBV15 and J usage is TRBJ2-5, with TRBD1 as a possible D gene (5 bases). With 2 bases removed from V and 4 bases from J, the gap between germline ends came to 11 bases. The CDR3 sequence is 14 residues long. Germline V lookup: CDR1 LNHNV, CDR2 YYDKDF (reference sequence). The CDR3 DNA reads as TGTGCCACCAGCAGACCCCCAGGGCTAGAGACCCAGTACTTC. This encodes CATSRPPGLETQYF.

The CDR3 is CASSRLQGVSEQYF. CDR3 nucleotides: TGTGCCAGCAGCCGCCTCCAGGGGGTTTCCGAGCAGTACTTC. J is TRBJ2-7 and V is TRBV7-6, with 7 bases fitting TRBD1. Germline V lookup: CDR1 SGHVS, CDR2 FNYEAQ. V gave up 5 bases and J gave up 6 bases; unmatched junction bases: 10. CDR3 length equals 14 residues.

The chain combines TRBV7-3 with TRBJ2-5; D possibly corresponds to TRBD2 (7 bases). Trimming shortened V by 4 bases and J by 4 bases, and 16 bases separated the two germline ends. CDR3 length equals 15 residues. Germline CDR1 is SGHTA and CDR2 is FQGTGA. CDR3 coding DNA: TGTGCCAGCAGCTCGGGGAGGGGGAATCGAGAGACCCAGTACTTC. Translation gives CASSSGRGNRETQYF.

The table lists this clone with a few counts. The chain is built from TRBV10-3 and TRBJ1-1; 8 bases agree with TRBD1. After removal of 5 bases from V and 4 bases from J, the junction contained 0 bases not matched to a gene. The germline V gene encodes CDR1 ENHRY and CDR2 SYGVKD. This CDR3 region has 12 residues. The CDR3 sequence is CAISQGATEAFF. In nucleotides, the CDR3 is TGTGCCATCAGTCAGGGGGCCACTGAAGCTTTCTTT.

The chain is built from TRBV10-2 and TRBJ2-1; D uncertain. CDR3 length: 13 amino acids. CDR1 is WSHSY and CDR2 is SAAADI in the germline V gene. Trimming took off 7 bases at V and 2 bases at J, with 9 bases between the two ends. CDR3 DNA: TGCGCCAGCAAGAGCGAGGCCTACAATGAGCAGTTCTTC. As protein: CASKSEAYNEQFF.

The V call is TRBV7-8, the J call TRBJ1-3; the D is unclear. V shed 1 base and J shed 4 bases, with 14 bases lying between them. This CDR3 region has 16 residues. CDR1 is SGHVS, CDR2 FQNEAQ, per germline. The chain's CDR3 is CASSLEGGKGGNTIYF. CDR3 DNA: TGTGCCAGCAGCTTAGAGGGAGGAAAGGGCGGAAACACCATATATTTT.

The chain has TRBV19 and TRBJ1-5; the D is unclear. This CDR3 has 15 residues. V lost 5 bases and J lost 0, with 11 bases in between. Germline values: CDR1 LNHDA, CDR2 SQIVND (reference sequence). The CDR3 sequence: CASSSLGDSNQPQHF. DNA for the CDR3: TGTGCCAGTAGTTCCCTCGGGGATAGCAATCAGCCCCAGCATTTT.

V usage is TRBV10-2 and J usage is TRBJ2-1, with no clear D. The CDR3 extends over 12 amino acids. Germline V gene data show CDR1 as WSHSY and CDR2 as SAAADI. The V end lost 2 bases, the J end lost 3 bases, and 2 bases lay between the germline ends. The DNA for the CDR3 is TGCGCCAGCAGTGAGCGCTACAATGAGCAGTTCTTC. Amino acid sequence: CASSERYNEQFF.

This clone was counted a single time. V is TRBV6-1 and J is TRBJ2-2; the match to TRBD1 covers 12 bases. The J segment lost 6 bases and the V segment lost 4 bases, leaving 6 bases of the junction unmatched. The V gene's germline CDR1 is MNHNS and CDR2 SASEGT. CDR3 length: 16 amino acids. CDR3 coding DNA: TGTGCCAGCAGTGGGCGGGGACAGGGGGCACCCGGGGAGCTGTTTTTT. Translation gives CASSGRGQGAPGELFF.

The V gene is TRBV5-6, the J gene TRBJ1-2; D remains ambiguous. V was shortened by 0 bases and J by 3 bases, with 9 bases between the two germline ends. The CDR3 has 14 residues. Germline-derived CDR1 and CDR2 are SGHDT and YYEEEE. CDR3 region: CASSLDRVHYGYTF. CDR3 nucleotide sequence: TGTGCCAGCAGCTTGGACCGAGTCCACTATGGCTACACCTTC.

The chain uses TRBV28 and TRBJ2-3, with D possibly being TRBD2 (6 bases). Trimming removed 7 bases at V and 1 base at J, with 18 bases between. This CDR3 is 16 amino acids long. The germline CDR1 and CDR2 sequences are MDHEN and SYDVKM. The CDR3 DNA reads as TGTGCCAGCACCCCCCCCGGGAGTGGCGGCACAGATACGCAGTATTTT. This encodes CASTPPGSGGTDTQYF.

The chain has TRBV6-6 and TRBJ1-1; D unresolved. The length of the CDR3 is 14 residues. The ends were cut back, 8 bases at V and 1 base at J, with 14 bases in the middle. Per germline, CDR1 MNHNY and CDR2 SVGAGI (reference sequence). The CDR3 coding sequence is TGTGCCAGCCGGGGTTCGGGGTCGAACACTGAAGCTTTCTTT. Translation: CASRGSGSNTEAFF.